This entry describes one TCR beta chain. The draw of peripheral blood yielded roughly 9.4 milliliters from each donor. CDR1 MNHEY and CDR2 SMNVEV come from the germline V gene (reference sequence). CDR3 length: 17 amino acids. Trimming cost V 5 bases and J 0 bases, with 20 bases left between them. The data were obtained in a study of blood T cells in healthy people across ages. Primers used in a second PCR of about 6 to 11 cycles were a sample-barcoded 5' primer and a J-beta primer mix. TCRdb reprocessed the 5' RACE reads with MiXCR, giving one entry per CDR3 protein. The table records about 1.4 million distinct CDR3 sequences, roughly 59% of them present only once.

This clonotype was obtained from a man between 18 and 35 years old in good health. This chain links TRBV27 with TRBJ2-7; D possibly corresponds to TRBD1 (6 bases). The sample consisted of blood. The CDR3 loop reads CASSPRTLRGNSYEQYF. As DNA, the CDR3 is TGTGCCAGCAGTCCCCGGACCCTCAGGGGCAACTCCTACGAGCAGTACTTC.